The next 17 T cell receptor beta chains were all read from a single sample in a study of Ad26.COV2.S vaccination and SARS-CoV-2 variants. The treatment denotes: about 20 received Ad26.COV2.S at low or high dose, single or two shots; roughly five received placebo; per-sample allocation not given. Samples analyzed were those drawn on day 63 after the first vaccine or placebo injection. Sequencing was performed with immunoSEQ multiplex PCR; in TCRdb, only in-frame clones are kept and a portion is missing. The repertoire includes roughly 300,000 clones, roughly 89% of them detected once, and around 5.3% sits in the top ten. The material sequenced was peripheral blood, taken in a trial of Ad26.COV2.S vaccine versus placebo. These receptors came from a person aged 18-60 years who received the Ad26.COV2.S COVID-19 vaccine or a placebo.

The chain recombines TRBV28 with TRBJ2-5, with a weak D call TRBD2 (7 bases). V dropped 3 bases and J dropped 3 bases, with 11 bases sitting between them. This CDR3 region has 14 residues. CDR1 and CDR2 from the germline V gene are MDHEN and SYDVKM. The DNA for the CDR3 is TGTGCCAGCAGTTTGGTAGGGGGGGAAGAGACCCAGTACTTC. This gives the protein CASSLVGGEETQYF.

This sequence joins TRBV5-1 and TRBJ1-1; D is undetermined. The germline V gene encodes CDR1 SGHRS and CDR2 YFSETQ. The CDR3 is made up of 13 amino acids. Trimming left V 4 bases short and J 4 bases short, with 11 bases between. The CDR3, as DNA: TGCGCCAGCAGCCAAGTTCGGGGCACTGAAGCTTTCTTT. Protein: CASSQVRGTEAFF. Supplemented by reference TRBV5-1 and TRBJ1-1, the full variable domain reads KAGVTQTPRYLIKTRGQQVTLSCSPISGHRSVSWYQQTPGQGLQFLFEYFSETQRNKGNFPGRFSGRQFSNSRSEMNVSTLELGDSALYLCASSQVRGTEAFFGQGTRLTVV.

V usage is TRBV6-5 and J usage is TRBJ2-7, with a tentative D call TRBD2 (5 bases). This CDR3 contains 15 residues. CDR1 is MNHEY, CDR2 SVGAGI, per germline. Trimming removed 7 bases at V and 1 base at J, with 17 bases between. The CDR3 loop reads CASTQGLVRSYEQYF. For the CDR3, the DNA is TGTGCCAGCACCCAAGGACTGGTAAGGTCCTACGAGCAGTACTTC.

This sequence joins TRBV5-1 and TRBJ2-2, with unresolved D. There are 15 residues in the CDR3. V was trimmed by 1 base and J by 4 bases, leaving 11 bases between them. Germline assignment: CDR1 SGHRS and CDR2 YFSETQ. CDR3 in DNA: TGCGCCAGCAGCTTGCTCCTAGATGCCACCGGGGAGCTGTTTTTT. Protein product: CASSLLLDATGELFF.

V and J are TRBV6-2 or TRBV6-3 and TRBJ1-2; possible D gene TRBD1, 5 bases. The V end was cut by 5 bases, the J end by 0 bases, with 7 bases between. This CDR3 is built from 13 residues. Germline V gene sequence: CDR1 MNHEY, CDR2 SVGEGT. The CDR3 protein is CASSPTANYGYTF. Here the CDR3 DNA reads TGTGCCAGCAGTCCGACAGCTAACTATGGCTACACCTTC.

About this clone itself: The identical CDR3 is also encoded by other nucleotide sequences in the sample. V is TRBV19 and J is TRBJ2-5; D is unclear. The CDR3 is 13 residues long. Per the germline V gene, CDR1 is LNHDA and CDR2 is SQIVND (reference sequence). The V end lost 4 bases, the J end lost 2 bases, and 8 bases lay between the germline ends. The CDR3 coding sequence is TGTGCCAGTAGTAGTGGAACACAAGAGACCCAGTACTTC. Translated, it gives CASSSGTQETQYF.

V is TRBV2 and J is TRBJ2-1, with 8 bases lining up with TRBD2. Germline loops: CDR1 SNHLY, CDR2 FYNNEI. The V and J ends lost 6 bases and 6 bases, in that order; junction bases with no gene match: 10. The CDR3 consists of 15 residues. The CDR3 coding sequence is TGTGCCAGCAGCGGAGAGCGGGAGAGTGGCAATGAGCAGTTCTTC. Translating it yields CASSGERESGNEQFF.

The chain carries TRBV18 and TRBJ1-3; TRBD1 agrees at 10 bases. The CDR3 runs to 15 residues. Trimming at V came to 2 bases and at J to 3 bases, leaving 1 base not matched to a gene. Germline loops: CDR1 KGHSH, CDR2 LQKENI. CDR3 residues: CASSPGTGVGNTIYF. CDR3 in DNA: TGTGCCAGCTCACCAGGGACAGGGGTTGGAAACACCATATATTTT.

This clone has just one count. V is TRBV5-1 and J is TRBJ2-1; perhaps TRBD1 as D (6 bases). CDR3 length: 15 amino acids. Germline V gene data show CDR1 as SGHRS and CDR2 as YFSETQ. Trimming took 0 bases from V and 4 from J, leaving 11 bases between them. The CDR3 nucleotides are TGCGCCAGCAGCTTGGCGCCTGGACAGTACAATGAGCAGTTCTTC. Protein sequence: CASSLAPGQYNEQFF. The full variable domain, with the rest looked up from reference TRBV5-1 and TRBJ2-1, is KAGVTQTPRYLIKTRGQQVTLSCSPISGHRSVSWYQQTPGQGLQFLFEYFSETQRNKGNFPGRFSGRQFSNSRSEMNVSTLELGDSALYLCASSLAPGQYNEQFFGPGTRLTVL.

The V call is TRBV5-6, the J call TRBJ2-7; 11 bases fit TRBD1. This CDR3 has 16 residues. CDR1 and CDR2 from the germline V gene are SGHDT and YYEEEE. Trimming cost V 4 bases and J 1 base; bases outside gene matches: 7. This CDR3 reads CASSPGGTGGSYEQYF. DNA of the CDR3: TGTGCCAGCAGCCCAGGTGGGACAGGGGGATCCTACGAGCAGTACTTC.

The chain links TRBV6-2 or TRBV6-3 to TRBJ2-1; the D gene is possibly TRBD2 (5 bases). The V and J ends lost 0 bases and 7 bases respectively, with 16 bases between them. The CDR3 is made up of 16 amino acids. CDR1 is MNHEY and CDR2 is SVGEGT in the germline V gene. CDR3 amino acids: CASSYSGRTLRNEQFF. In DNA, the CDR3 is TGTGCCAGCAGTTACTCGGGCAGGACTCTCAGAAATGAGCAGTTCTTC.

The chain uses TRBV24-1 and TRBJ2-1, with D perhaps matching TRBD1 (6 bases). Germline V CDR1 and CDR2: KGHDR, SFDVKD. The ends were cut back, 4 bases at V and 3 bases at J, with 15 bases in the middle. The CDR3 length is 16 residues. The CDR3 DNA reads TGTGCCACCAGTGACGTGACAGGACGGCGCTACAATGAGCAGTTCTTC. Protein: CATSDVTGRRYNEQFF.

This clone was observed a few times. This chain joins TRBV27 and TRBJ1-6; 7 bases map to TRBD1. Trimming at V came to 6 bases and at J to 7 bases, leaving 9 bases not matched to a gene. Looked up from germline, CDR1 is MNHEY and CDR2 is SMNVEV (reference sequence). The CDR3 runs 15 residues. CDR3 amino acids: CASRFSDRANSPLHF. CDR3 sequence (DNA): TGTGCCAGCAGGTTCTCCGACAGGGCCAATTCACCCCTCCACTTT.

V and J are TRBV3-1 (or the pseudogene TRBV3-2) and TRBJ1-2; 8 bases align to TRBD1. J gave up 7 bases and V 2 bases, and 12 bases lay outside the gene matches. This CDR3 contains 16 residues. Germline V lookup: CDR1 LGHDT, CDR2 YNNKEL (reference sequence). The CDR3 reads CASSQRRGDRNGGYTF. CDR3 in DNA: TGTGCCAGCAGCCAACGCCGGGGGGACAGGAATGGTGGCTACACCTTC.

In the case of this clone: A read error is likely here: a far larger clone is one base away. V gene TRBV7-9 combines with J gene TRBJ2-3, with D possibly TRBD2 on 6 matching bases. Germline lookup yields CDR1 SEHNR and CDR2 FQNEAQ (reference sequence). The V end was cut by 4 bases, the J end by 0 bases, with 8 bases between. The CDR3 contains 14 residues. The CDR3 spells CASSYGTSTDTQYF. The CDR3 DNA is TGTGCCAGCAGCTACGGGACTAGCACAGATACGCAGTATTTT.

The chain joins TRBV7-2 to TRBJ2-5; maybe TRBD2 (6 bases). The V gene's germline CDR1 is SGHTA and CDR2 FQGNSA. Trimming took off 0 bases at V and 5 bases at J, with 10 bases between the two ends. This CDR3 is built from 14 residues. Here the CDR3 DNA reads TGTGCCAGCAGCTTAGCGGGAGGTAGTGAGACCCAGTACTTC. Protein: CASSLAGGSETQYF.

V and J are TRBV28 and TRBJ1-5, with 7 bases matching TRBD1. The V and J ends lost 5 bases and 8 bases, in that order; junction bases with no gene match: 9. The length of the CDR3 is 14 residues. CDR1 is MDHEN, CDR2 SYDVKM, per germline. The CDR3 loop reads CASSTMTGKKPQHF. In DNA, the CDR3 is TGTGCCAGCAGTACCATGACAGGGAAGAAGCCCCAGCATTTT.